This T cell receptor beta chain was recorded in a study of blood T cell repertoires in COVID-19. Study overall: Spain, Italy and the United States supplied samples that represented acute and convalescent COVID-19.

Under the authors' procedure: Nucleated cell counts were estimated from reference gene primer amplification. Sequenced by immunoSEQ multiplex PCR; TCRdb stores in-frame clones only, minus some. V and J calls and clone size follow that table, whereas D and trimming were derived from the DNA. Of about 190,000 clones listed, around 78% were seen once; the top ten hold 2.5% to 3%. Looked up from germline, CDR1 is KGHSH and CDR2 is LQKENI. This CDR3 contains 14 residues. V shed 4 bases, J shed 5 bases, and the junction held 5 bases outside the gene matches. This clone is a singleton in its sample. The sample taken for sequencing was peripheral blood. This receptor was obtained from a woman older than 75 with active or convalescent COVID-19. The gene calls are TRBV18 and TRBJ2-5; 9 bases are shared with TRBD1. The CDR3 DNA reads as TGTGCCAGCTCACGAAACAGGGGGCACGAGACCCAGTACTTC. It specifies CASSRNRGHETQYF.